This T cell receptor beta chain is drawn from a study of T cells in Graves' hyperthyroidism and ophthalmopathy. This CDR3 is 15 amino acids long. Trimming shortened V by 7 bases and J by 0 bases, and 13 bases separated the two germline ends. From germline, CDR1 is MNHEY and CDR2 SVGEGT. This clonotype was seen a handful of times. Each diagnosis drew on symptoms, thyroxine, TRAb, thyroid ultrasound and orbital computed tomography findings. The TCR beta CDR3 regions underwent amplification using RNA transcripts as the source. The primer set for the first-round RT-PCR of the TCR CDR3 was HTBI. TCRdb independently ran MiXCR on the multiplex PCR reads; one entry per CDR3 protein. The data show roughly 240,000 distinct CDR3 sequences, around 25% seen once.

The gene calls are TRBV6-2 or TRBV6-3 and TRBJ1-5, with TRBD1 as a possible D gene (5 bases). This TCR was recovered from a woman in her forties with Graves' ophthalmopathy. The sample was blood. The CDR3: CASNGGTYSNQPQHF. The CDR3 DNA sequence: TGTGCCAGCAACGGGGGAACCTATAGCAATCAGCCCCAGCATTTT.